The 20 T cell receptor beta chains below come from one sample, sequenced in a study of T-cell reconstitution after alpha-beta-depleted transplantation in children. Using unique molecular identifiers, the investigators prepared the TCRbeta library. MiXCR, applied by TCRdb to the PCR reads, yields one record per CDR3 protein. The table includes 420,000 or so distinct CDR3 sequences, around 9.9% detected once. Here the sequenced sample was PBMCs from the stem cell graft donor, taken from the stem cell graft. The receptors come from a human donor who donated a stem cell graft to a child with acute myeloid leukemia.

A remark on this clonotype: A much larger clone lies a single base off, so this may be a read error. This sequence joins TRBV5-1 and TRBJ1-4; TRBD1 agrees at 9 bases. J lost 4 bases, V lost 7 bases, and 11 bases had no gene match. Per germline, CDR1 SGHRS and CDR2 YFSETQ. The CDR3 spans 16 residues. CDR3 amino acids: CASGDRDREINEKLFF. The CDR3 DNA follows: TGCGCCAGCGGCGATCGGGACAGGGAGATTAATGAAAAACTGTTTTTT.

The chain has TRBV20-1 and TRBJ2-5; TRBD1 or TRBD2 may be the D gene (6 bases each). Germline CDR1 reads DFQATT; CDR2 reads SNEGSKA (reference sequence). V was cut by 1 base and J by 1 base, with 10 bases left in between. The CDR3 loop spans 14 amino acids. CDR3: CSARAGALQETQYF. CDR3 in DNA: TGCAGTGCTAGAGCGGGGGCCCTCCAAGAGACCCAGTACTTC.

The table lists this clonotype with a few counts. The V call is TRBV29-1, the J call TRBJ2-7; D gene unclear. Germline CDR1 is SQVTM and CDR2 is ANQGSEA. The CDR3 covers 12 residues. With 1 base removed from V and 3 bases from J, the gap between germline ends came to 7 bases. CDR3 region: CSVEGVHYEQYF. The CDR3 DNA reads as TGCAGCGTTGAAGGGGTGCACTACGAGCAGTACTTC.

This clonotype was recorded at least ten times. The chain carries TRBV29-1 and TRBJ2-3, with 12 nucleotides matching TRBD2. The CDR3 loop spans 15 amino acids. Germline CDR1 and CDR2: SQVTM and ANQGSEA. Unmatched junction bases numbered 7, after V lost 7 bases and J lost 2 bases. For the CDR3, the DNA is TGCAGCGCCGAGACTAGCGGGGGCCACACAGATACGCAGTATTTT. Protein product: CSAETSGGHTDTQYF.

This clonotype was picked up many times. The chain carries TRBV11-2 and TRBJ2-1; 9 bases map to TRBD1. The CDR3 spans 15 residues. V shed 6 bases and J 8 bases; nucleotides not matched to a gene: 11. Germline V gene lookup returns CDR1 SGHAT and CDR2 FQNNGV. Written as DNA, the CDR3 is TGTGCCAGCAGTAACAGGGGGCCCTCTACCGATGAGCAGTTCTTC. Residues: CASSNRGPSTDEQFF.

The chain joins TRBV6-1 to TRBJ2-1, with 13 bases lining up with TRBD2. The CDR3 consists of 16 residues. After removal of 1 base from V and 9 bases from J, the junction contained 6 bases not matched to a gene. Germline V gene sequence: CDR1 MNHNS, CDR2 SASEGT. CDR3 DNA sequence: TGTGCCAGCAGTGAAGTTCAGGGACTAGCGGGAATTGAGCAGTTCTTC. This codes for CASSEVQGLAGIEQFF.

The rearrangement joins TRBV13 to TRBJ1-5; a weak D match, TRBD1 (6 bases). CDR3 length equals 13 residues. Germline CDR1 is PRHDT and CDR2 is FYEKMQ (reference sequence). Trimming removed 2 bases from V and 6 bases from J, with 8 bases in between. This chain's CDR3 is CASSLNRAQPQHF. DNA of the CDR3: TGTGCCAGCAGCTTAAACAGGGCTCAGCCCCAGCATTTT.

A few counts support this clonotype. The V call is TRBV2, the J call TRBJ1-1; D gene uncertain. Germline V lookup: CDR1 SNHLY, CDR2 FYNNEI. The CDR3 is made up of 14 amino acids. Trimming removed 7 bases from V and 0 bases from J, with 12 bases in between. CDR3 sequence: CASKGPTMNTEAFF. The DNA of the CDR3 is TGTGCCAGCAAGGGCCCAACCATGAACACTGAAGCTTTCTTT.

The V gene is TRBV7-2, the J gene TRBJ2-1; 8 bases match TRBD2. Germline-derived CDR1 and CDR2 are SGHTA and FQGNSA. This CDR3 comprises 15 residues. The trim removed 5 bases at V and 7 bases at J, leaving 10 bases unmatched. As DNA, the CDR3 is TGTGCCAGCAGCCAGAGCGGGGGTGTACGAAATGAGCAGTTCTTC. This encodes CASSQSGGVRNEQFF.

This clonotype was observed a handful of times. The chain couples TRBV5-1 to TRBJ2-7; TRBD2 matches at 7 bases. With V trimmed by 0 bases and J by 5 bases, 8 bases remained unmatched. Per the germline V gene, CDR1 is SGHRS and CDR2 is YFSETQ. The CDR3 has 15 residues. For the CDR3, the DNA is TGCGCCAGCAGCTTGGACCTAGCGGTGGCTCACGAGCAGTACTTC. Amino acids: CASSLDLAVAHEQYF.

The sample holds a few counts of this clonotype. The chain combines TRBV20-1 with TRBJ2-6; D is uncertain. Germline lookup yields CDR1 DFQATT and CDR2 SNEGSKA (reference sequence). The CDR3 totals 12 residues. The ends were cut back, 1 base at V and 9 bases at J, with 7 bases in the middle. CDR3 bases: TGCAGTGCTAGAGTCTCCAGCAACGTCCTGACTTTC. Its translation: CSARVSSNVLTF.

This clonotype was recorded many times. The chain joins TRBV5-1 to TRBJ1-5; 7 nucleotides agree with TRBD1. Germline CDR1 is SGHRS and CDR2 is YFSETQ. There are 15 residues in the CDR3. V lost 0 bases, J lost 4 bases, and 4 bases stayed unmatched. DNA of the CDR3: TGCGCCAGCAGCTTGGCGGGACAGCGGAATCAGCCCCAGCATTTT. This sequence encodes CASSLAGQRNQPQHF.

The chain has TRBV25-1 and TRBJ2-5; 7 positions match TRBD2. The trim removed 1 base at V and 3 bases at J, leaving 5 bases unmatched. This CDR3 is 15 amino acids long. Germline loops: CDR1 MGHDK, CDR2 SYGVNS. In DNA form, the CDR3 reads TGTGCCAGCAGTGAATTCCGGGGGACTAAAGAGACCCAGTACTTC. Residues: CASSEFRGTKETQYF.

A few counts support this clonotype. The chain has TRBV7-6 and TRBJ2-1, with a possible D match to TRBD2 (6 bases). The CDR3 is 18 amino acids. The V end lost 1 base, the J end lost 0 bases, and 16 bases lay between the germline ends. The germline V gene has CDR1 SGHVS and CDR2 FNYEAQ. DNA for the CDR3: TGTGCCAGCAGCTTAGTTCCTGGAGGGGCCAGCTCCTACAATGAGCAGTTCTTC. Its translation is CASSLVPGGASSYNEQFF.

The CDR3 protein is CASSIRRNLGLAGGGGELFF. CDR3 DNA: TGTGCCAGCAGCATAAGACGGAACTTGGGACTAGCGGGAGGGGGTGGGGAGCTGTTTTTT. This chain connects TRBV11-2 to TRBJ2-2; 16 nucleotides match TRBD2. J was trimmed by 8 bases and V by 5 bases; bases with no gene match: 17. CDR1 SGHAT and CDR2 FQNNGV come from the germline V gene. The CDR3 sequence is 20 residues long.

The table lists this clonotype with a few counts. The chain uses TRBV6-1 and TRBJ2-1, with 9 bases aligning to TRBD1. Looked up from germline, CDR1 is MNHNS and CDR2 is SASEGT. This CDR3 contains 16 residues. V dropped 6 bases and J dropped 0; count of bases not matched to a gene: 6. The CDR3 reads CASRTGTGFSYNEQFF. In DNA form, the CDR3 reads TGTGCCAGCAGAACCGGGACAGGGTTCTCCTACAATGAGCAGTTCTTC.

Many counts were recorded for this clonotype. This chain links TRBV7-3 with TRBJ2-5, with D tentatively TRBD2 (5 bases). The V and J ends lost 1 base and 6 bases respectively, with 9 bases between them. The CDR3 is 13 residues long. The V gene's germline CDR1 is SGHTA and CDR2 FQGTGA. CDR3 sequence: CASSLRREKTQYF. The CDR3 DNA is TGTGCCAGCAGCTTAAGACGGGAAAAGACCCAGTACTTC. The full variable domain, rest sourced from reference TRBV7-3 and TRBJ2-5, is GAGVSQTPSNKVTEKGKYVELRCDPISGHTALYWYRQSLGQGPEFLIYFQGTGAADDSGLPNDRFFAVRPEGSVSTLKIQRTERGDSAVYLCASSLRREKTQYFGPGTRLLVL.

This clonotype has at least ten counts. The V and J genes are TRBV12-3 or TRBV12-4 and TRBJ2-3, with TRBD1 matching 8 bases. V lost 6 bases and J lost 2; bases outside the gene matches: 7. The CDR3 runs to 15 residues. The CDR3 region is CASSQGQGFTDTQYF. The CDR3 nucleotides are TGTGCCAGCAGCCAAGGACAGGGCTTCACAGATACGCAGTATTTT.

The rearrangement uses TRBV5-1 and TRBJ2-6; D not certain. Germline V CDR1 and CDR2: SGHRS, YFSETQ. The CDR3 extends over 17 amino acids. V was pared by 0 bases and J by 2 bases, with 12 bases between. This CDR3 is CASSLAASSAGANVLTF. The DNA of the CDR3 is TGCGCCAGCAGCTTGGCGGCATCCTCTGCTGGGGCCAACGTCCTGACTTTC. Looking up the rest from reference TRBV5-1 and TRBJ2-6 gives the full variable domain: KAGVTQTPRYLIKTRGQQVTLSCSPISGHRSVSWYQQTPGQGLQFLFEYFSETQRNKGNFPGRFSGRQFSNSRSEMNVSTLELGDSALYLCASSLAASSAGANVLTFGAGSRLTVL.

This clonotype was observed a few times. The CDR3 bases are TGTGCCAGCAGTTACTTGGGGATCTCGAACACCGGGGAGCTGTTTTTT. Its protein product is CASSYLGISNTGELFF. V is TRBV6-5 and J is TRBJ2-2; D unclear. Germline loops: CDR1 MNHEY, CDR2 SVGAGI. The V and J ends lost 1 base and 0 bases respectively, with 9 bases between them. The CDR3 runs 16 residues.